What follows are 19 T cell receptor beta chains derived from one specimen sequenced in a study of blood T cell repertoires in COVID-19. TCRdb's table, derived via immunoSEQ multiplex PCR, lists solely in-frame clones and lacks some. The sample has some 180,000 clones, 70% to 90% seen once. Sequencing was performed on peripheral blood. All receptors derive from a woman at least 80 years old with COVID-19, enrolled during active disease.

This rearrangement joins TRBV10-3 to TRBJ2-1, with 9 bases aligning to TRBD2. From germline, CDR1 is ENHRY and CDR2 SYGVKD. J was trimmed by 2 bases and V by 8 bases; bases with no gene match: 7. The length of the CDR3 is 15 residues. For the CDR3, the DNA is TGTGCCATCGCAGTCGCTAGCGGGACCTACAATGAGCAGTTCTTC. This codes for CAIAVASGTYNEQFF.

This chain joins TRBV20-1 and TRBJ2-2; D is unresolved. Trimming shortened V by 7 bases and J by 5 bases, and 8 bases separated the two germline ends. CDR1 DFQATT and CDR2 SNEGSKA come from the germline V gene (reference sequence). This CDR3 spans 11 amino acids. CDR3 region: CSVAQTGELFF. The CDR3 region has the DNA TGCAGTGTCGCCCAGACCGGGGAGCTGTTTTTT.

This rearrangement joins TRBV2 to TRBJ1-5; tentatively, D is TRBD1 (6 bases). CDR3 length: 14 amino acids. Germline V lookup: CDR1 SNHLY, CDR2 FYNNEI. V lost 4 bases, J lost 1 base, and 8 bases lay in between. The CDR3 spells CASSAGASNQPQHF. The CDR3 coding sequence is TGTGCCAGCAGTGCAGGGGCCAGCAATCAGCCCCAGCATTTT.

V and J are TRBV5-1 and TRBJ1-5, with 10 positions matching TRBD1. Looked up from germline, CDR1 is SGHRS and CDR2 is YFSETQ. This CDR3 spans 15 amino acids. J lost 8 bases, V lost 4 bases, and 9 bases had no gene match. CDR3 DNA sequence: TGCGCCAGCAGCCCGGGGGGACAGGGGAGGGAGCCCCAGCATTTT. Protein: CASSPGGQGREPQHF.

This rearrangement joins TRBV27 to TRBJ1-2; 7 nucleotides line up with TRBD1. Trimming cost V 4 bases and J 7 bases; bases outside gene matches: 12. The CDR3 contains 15 residues. In germline, CDR1 is MNHEY, CDR2 SMNVEV (reference sequence). The CDR3 loop is CASSSESGTALGYTF. CDR3 in DNA: TGTGCCAGCAGTTCAGAATCTGGGACAGCACTTGGCTACACCTTC.

The chain recombines TRBV9 with TRBJ2-3, with 11 bases identical to TRBD2. Trimming removed 6 bases from V and 3 bases from J; junction bases left unmatched: 3. The length of the CDR3 is 14 residues. CDR1 and CDR2 (germline): SGDLS, YYNGEE. The CDR3 reads CASNIAGGTDTQYF. The CDR3, as DNA: TGTGCCAGCAACATAGCGGGAGGGACAGATACGCAGTATTTT.

The chain is built from TRBV14 and TRBJ1-4, with D possibly TRBD1 on 5 matching bases. Germline CDR1 and CDR2: SGHDN and FVKESK. V was clipped by 4 bases and J by 8 bases, with 17 bases between them. The CDR3 is made up of 15 amino acids. DNA of the CDR3: TGTGCCAGCAGCCTTTCAGGGATTAGGACCGAAAAACTGTTTTTT. It codes for CASSLSGIRTEKLFF.

Only one count was recorded for this clone. This rearrangement joins TRBV5-1 to TRBJ2-5; a weak D match, TRBD1 (6 bases). The CDR3 totals 15 residues. V lost 0 bases and J lost 2, with 11 bases in between. In germline, CDR1 is SGHRS, CDR2 YFSETQ. This CDR3 reads CASSLGRGGQETQYF. Here the CDR3 DNA reads TGCGCCAGCAGCTTGGGCAGGGGTGGACAAGAGACCCAGTACTTC.

The chain combines TRBV18 with TRBJ1-2, with a tentative D call TRBD1 (6 bases). V lost 3 bases to trimming and J lost 6 bases, with 14 bases between them. Germline assignment: CDR1 KGHSH and CDR2 LQKENI. This CDR3 has 14 residues. CDR3 sequence (DNA): TGTGCCAGCTCACCCACCGGCGGGGGGCATGGCTACACCTTC. Translated, it gives CASSPTGGGHGYTF.

This clone was detected a few times. V usage is TRBV5-8 and J usage is TRBJ2-5; the D gene is possibly TRBD2 (5 bases). V shed 7 bases and J shed 5 bases, with 18 bases lying between them. Per the germline V gene, CDR1 is SGHTS and CDR2 is YDEGEE. The CDR3 sequence is 14 residues long. This chain's CDR3 is CASAPDRGGETQYF. The CDR3 nucleotides are TGTGCCAGCGCTCCGGACCGGGGTGGGGAGACCCAGTACTTC.

J is TRBJ1-1 and V is TRBV3-1 (or the pseudogene TRBV3-2), with D possibly being TRBD1 (5 bases). Trimming took 1 base from V and 5 from J, leaving 17 bases between them. This CDR3 is 16 amino acids long. Germline lookup yields CDR1 LGHDT and CDR2 YNNKEL (reference sequence). CDR3 sequence reads: CASSQGGPRVGTEAFF. CDR3 DNA: TGTGCCAGCAGCCAAGGGGGCCCCAGGGTAGGGACTGAAGCTTTCTTT.

J is TRBJ2-2 and V is TRBV5-1; weak D call: TRBD2 (6 bases). CDR3 length: 17 amino acids. The germline V gene has CDR1 SGHRS and CDR2 YFSETQ. Trimming took 4 bases from V and 2 from J, leaving 18 bases between them. CDR3 DNA sequence: TGCGCCAGCAGCCCCCTTTGGAGGGCCTTAAACACCGGGGAGCTGTTTTTT. This gives the protein CASSPLWRALNTGELFF.

The chain recombines TRBV28 with TRBJ1-4, with D tentatively TRBD1 (6 bases). Germline V CDR1 and CDR2: MDHEN, SYDVKM. The CDR3 spans 14 residues. Deletions cut 5 bases from V and 7 bases from J, with 14 bases between. In DNA form, the CDR3 reads TGTGCCAGCAGTGGCGGGGGCGCGGGTGAAAAACTGTTTTTT. Its protein is CASSGGGAGEKLFF.

V usage is TRBV7-2 and J usage is TRBJ1-1; D remains ambiguous. The V end was cut by 2 bases, the J end by 0 bases, with 7 bases between. Looked up from germline, CDR1 is SGHTA and CDR2 is FQGNSA. The CDR3 runs to 14 residues. As DNA, the CDR3 is TGTGCCAGCAGCTTAAACAGATTGAACACTGAAGCTTTCTTT. Its translation is CASSLNRLNTEAFF.

This clone was observed once. The rearrangement joins TRBV18 to TRBJ2-5; D is possibly TRBD2 (5 bases). The CDR3 sequence is 13 residues long. Trimming took off 5 bases at V and 0 bases at J, with 7 bases between the two ends. Germline values: CDR1 KGHSH, CDR2 LQKENI. CDR3 amino acids: CASSETNQETQYF. The CDR3 nucleotides read TGTGCCAGCTCAGAGACTAACCAAGAGACCCAGTACTTC. Together with reference TRBV18 and TRBJ2-5, the CDR3 gives the full variable domain: NAGVMQNPRHLVRRRGQEARLRCSPMKGHSHVYWYRQLPEEGLKFMVYLQKENIIDESGMPKERFSAEFPKEGPSILRIQQVVRGDSAAYFCASSETNQETQYFGPGTRLLVL.

This rearrangement joins TRBV28 to TRBJ1-2; the match to TRBD1 covers 7 bases. The germline V gene encodes CDR1 MDHEN and CDR2 SYDVKM. Trimming took 5 bases from V and 5 from J; bases not matched to a gene: 11. The CDR3 is 15 residues long. For the CDR3, the DNA is TGTGCCAGCAGTCCCTCGGACAGGCTTGTTTATGGCTACACCTTC. It yields the protein CASSPSDRLVYGYTF.

This clone was seen only once. The V gene is TRBV5-7, the J gene TRBJ1-5; D not certain. Being an ORF, TRBV5-7 has a function that is uncertain. The CDR3 contains 12 residues. Trimming cost V 1 base and J 7 bases, with 6 bases left between them. The CDR3 loop is CASSLNGQPQHF. In DNA form, the CDR3 reads TGTGCCAGCAGCTTGAATGGCCAGCCCCAGCATTTT.

The V call is TRBV19, the J call TRBJ2-7, with D possibly TRBD1 on 6 matching bases. Germline-derived CDR1 and CDR2 are LNHDA and SQIVND (reference sequence). Trimming removed 6 bases from V and 6 bases from J, with 30 bases in between. CDR3 length: 18 amino acids. The CDR3 nucleotides read TGTGCCAGTAGCAAGGGGACAAGGGGGTCCAGCTGGGACCGCGAGCAGTACTTC. This sequence encodes CASSKGTRGSSWDREQYF.

This clone has a handful of counts. The chain joins TRBV6-2 or TRBV6-3 to TRBJ2-1; TRBD2 matches at 9 bases. From germline, CDR1 is MNHEY and CDR2 SVGEGT. Trimming cost V 2 bases and J 10 bases; bases outside gene matches: 15. The CDR3 spans 17 residues. The CDR3 region is CASSYPPRGRAGREQFF. The CDR3 DNA reads TGTGCCAGCAGTTACCCCCCACGCGGGAGGGCCGGTCGAGAGCAGTTCTTC.